A selection of T cell receptor beta chains follows, all from one sample in a study of T cell responses to AZD1222 COVID-19 vaccine. The table came from immunoSEQ multiplex PCR; TCRdb's copy has only in-frame clones and leaves some out. The sample has roughly 140,000 clones, approximately 90% seen once. The sample was peripheral blood, taken after recovery from COVID-19. The receptors derive from an adult who had recovered from COVID-19. Each CDR3 is given with its conserved first and last residue. Each record gives: J gene, clone size, V gene, D gene, CDR3 DNA, CDR3 protein. D genes are given only for firm matches. For some rows the clone size is stated as once, few or many, or as a class when expanded; others skip it.

>TRBJ2-2|-|TRBV29-1|TRBD1
TGCAGCGTCCCGGGACAGGGGGCCGGGGAGCTGTTTTTT
CSVPGQGAGELFF
>TRBJ1-2|-|TRBV10-2|-
TGCGCCAGCAGTTTAACGGAGGTGGGCTCTAACTATGGCTACACCTTC
CASSLTEVGSNYGYTF
>TRBJ1-5|-|TRBV27|TRBD1
TGTGCCAGCAGTTCCGGACTAAATACAGGGGGGCTCAATCAGCCCCAGCATTTT
CASSSGLNTGGLNQPQHF
>TRBJ2-5|-|TRBV3-1/TRBV3-2|-
TGTGCCAGCAGCCAATCTAGCGAAGTGCCCAATGCGTACTTC
CASSQSSEVPNAYF
>TRBJ2-7|once|TRBV27|-
TGTGCCAGCAGTTTATCCGGCAGGGGCTACGAGCAGTACTTC
CASSLSGRGYEQYF
>TRBJ2-7|-|TRBV20-1|-
TGCAGTGCCCCCGTAGGCCAGGGGCAGTACTTC
CSAPVGQGQYF
>TRBJ1-2|-|TRBV12-3/TRBV12-4|-
TGTGCCAGCAGTTCGGTTCTAAACTATGGCTACACCTTC
CASSSVLNYGYTF
>TRBJ2-5|-|TRBV7-3|-
TGTGCCAGCAGCCCGCGACACCGGGAGACCCAGTACTTC
CASSPRHRETQYF
>TRBJ2-7|-|TRBV2|TRBD2
TGTGCCAGCACCGAATTGGGACTAGTGCGTAGCGAGCAGTACTTC
CASTELGLVRSEQYF
>TRBJ1-1|-|TRBV6-5|TRBD1
TGTGCCAGCACCCAGGGGGCGGTGAACACTGAAGCTTTCTTT
CASTQGAVNTEAFF
>TRBJ2-6|-|TRBV19|TRBD1
TGTGCCAGTAGTCTGACAGGGTCTGGGGCCAACGTCCTGACTTTC
CASSLTGSGANVLTF
>TRBJ2-7|-|TRBV2|TRBD2
TGTGCCAGCGTCGAGCGGGGCTACGAGCAGTACTTC
CASVERGYEQYF
>TRBJ1-4|few|TRBV27|TRBD1
TGTGCCAGCAGTCCCTACAGGGGGTCAACTAATGAAAAACTGTTTTTT
CASSPYRGSTNEKLFF
>TRBJ1-1|-|TRBV4-1|-
TGCGCCAGCAGCCAACGAACCCTGGCCAGATTGAACACTGAAGCTTTCTTT
CASSQRTLARLNTEAFF
>TRBJ1-3|-|TRBV5-1|TRBD1
TGCGCCAGCAGCTTGATCGGGACAGCAAACTCTGGAAACACCATATATTTT
CASSLIGTANSGNTIYF
>TRBJ2-1|-|TRBV25-1|TRBD2
TGTGCCAGCAGTGGGCGTGGGGCGGGGGTTTCCTACAATGAGCAGTTCTTC
CASSGRGAGVSYNEQFF
>TRBJ2-3|-|TRBV4-3|-
TGCGCCAGCAGCCACTCACTGTCTCCGGAGGGAACAGATACGCAGTATTTT
CASSHSLSPEGTDTQYF
>TRBJ2-7|-|TRBV27|-
TGTGCCAGCAGTTTTGATGCAGGGAACGAGCAGTACTTC
CASSFDAGNEQYF
>TRBJ1-2|-|TRBV5-1|-
TGCGCCAGCAGCCCCCCTGTGGGGAACTATGGCTACACCTTC
CASSPPVGNYGYTF
>TRBJ2-3|-|TRBV5-4|-
TGTGCCAGCAGCTCGCCTGCGGGGAGCACAGATACGCAGTATTTT
CASSSPAGSTDTQYF
>TRBJ2-3|-|TRBV9|TRBD2
TGTGCCAGCAGCGGGGGGACTAGCGGAACAGATACGCAGTATTTT
CASSGGTSGTDTQYF
>TRBJ1-2|-|TRBV19|-
TGTGCCAGTAGTATCGCAGGGGCGACTCTAAACTATGGCTACACCTTC
CASSIAGATLNYGYTF
>TRBJ2-2|-|TRBV5-5|-
TGTGCCAGCAGCTTGGAAGGTATGGGCGTGGAGCTGTTTTTT
CASSLEGMGVELFF
>TRBJ2-1|-|TRBV28|TRBD2
TGTGCCACGACGGGGACTAGCGGGACGAGCTCCTACAATGAGCAGTTCTTC
CATTGTSGTSSYNEQFF
>TRBJ1-1|-|TRBV19|-
TGTGCCAGTAGTAAAGGGATGGGCACTGAAGCTTTCTTT
CASSKGMGTEAFF
>TRBJ2-7|once|TRBV7-3|TRBD2
TGTGCCAGCAGCCTAGCGGGAGGGCCGGGGGAGCAGTACTTC
CASSLAGGPGEQYF
>TRBJ2-3|-|TRBV9|TRBD2
TGTGCCAGCAGCGGCACTAGCGGGGGGGCGTTGGATACGCAGTATTTT
CASSGTSGGALDTQYF
>TRBJ2-2|-|TRBV15|TRBD1
TGTGCCACCAACCCCATCCCCCGGGACAGAAACACCGGGGAGCTGTTTTTT
CATNPIPRDRNTGELFF
>TRBJ1-2|-|TRBV5-5|-
TGTGCCAGCAGCTTGGACGGCTATGGCTACACCTTC
CASSLDGYGYTF
>TRBJ2-1|-|TRBV18|-
TGTGCCAGCTCACCAGGGGGCGAGCAGTTCTTC
CASSPGGEQFF
>TRBJ1-2|-|TRBV7-9|-
TGTGCCAGCAGCCCAACTTGGGTTAACTATGGCTACACCTTC
CASSPTWVNYGYTF
>TRBJ2-5|-|TRBV5-4|-
TGTGCCAGCAGGACATGGGGGGAAGAGACCCAGTACTTC
CASRTWGEETQYF
>TRBJ1-3|-|TRBV28|TRBD1
TGTGCCAGCAGAGAACAGGGGGTGCGGGGAAACACCATATATTTT
CASREQGVRGNTIYF
>TRBJ1-4|-|TRBV9|TRBD1
TGTGCCAGCAGCGTAGGCGGACAGGGCTCACAAAAACTGTTTTTT
CASSVGGQGSQKLFF